This T cell receptor beta chain was documented in a study of cytomegalovirus exposure and HLA in healthy donors. Study information: The use of the same platform for the 120 or so validation repertoires and the 550 to 700 first-cohort repertoires was reported by a later analysis. Study-level findings and limits: Reportedly, cytomegalovirus status was diagnosed with high sensitivity and specificity.

Remarks on this clone: Its target is not known.

V lost 4 bases to trimming and J lost 2 bases, with 16 bases between them. The CDR3 contains 16 residues. The germline CDR1 and CDR2 sequences are SGHKS and YYEKEE (reference sequence). Produced via immunoSEQ multiplex PCR; TCRdb's table is partial and in-frame only. This sample has some 180,000 clones, with approximately 86% found just once. The specimen was PBMCs. The TCR was taken from a man aged 25-45 years in good health and CMV-seropositive. The chain uses TRBV5-5 and TRBJ1-5; no firm D call. The CDR3: CASSPLGRYGNQPQHF. As DNA, the CDR3 is TGTGCCAGCAGCCCTCTAGGAAGGTATGGCAATCAGCCCCAGCATTTT.